The 5 T cell receptor beta chains presented below share a single source sample, sequenced in a study of early T cells in non-severe SARS-CoV-2 infection. TCRdb analysed the 5' RACE reads with MiXCR anew, one entry per CDR3 protein. This sample yields approximately 81,000 distinct CDR3 sequences, of which more than 13% are seen a single time; 3% belongs to the top ten. The sample comprised whole blood. These TCRs come from an adult who was a healthcare worker with PCR-confirmed SARS-CoV-2 infection or an uninfected control (not recorded which).

Points on this clonotype: The junction departs from germline at one end; a sequencing error may be responsible. The V and J genes are TRBV5-1 and TRBJ2-5, with TRBD2 matching over 9 bases. CDR1 and CDR2 from the germline V gene are SGHRS and YFSETQ. The CDR3 covers 14 residues. The CDR3 reads CTSRRAGGQETQYF. CDR3 nucleotide sequence: TGCACCAGCAGACGAGCGGGGGGCCAAGAGACCCAGTACTTC. Full variable domain (missing parts from reference TRBV5-1 and TRBJ2-5): KAGVTQTPRYLIKTRGQQVTLSCSPISGHRSVSWYQQTPGQGLQFLFEYFSETQRNKGNFPGRFSGRQFSNSRSEMNVSTLELGDSALYLCTSRRAGGQETQYFGPGTRLLVL.

This clonotype was counted only a few times. The V call is TRBV14, the J call TRBJ2-2, with TRBD2 matching 12 bases. From germline, CDR1 is SGHDN and CDR2 FVKESK. Losses at the gene ends were 2 bases for V and 7 bases for J; bases not matched to a gene: 17. CDR3 length: 20 amino acids. CDR3 loop: CASSQLPPLAGGPNGGELFF. The CDR3 DNA reads TGTGCCAGCAGCCAACTCCCCCCCCTAGCGGGAGGGCCTAATGGCGGGGAGCTGTTTTTT.

There are a few counts of this clonotype. This chain links TRBV7-2 with TRBJ1-5, with D maybe TRBD1 (5 bases). Trimming took 3 bases from V and 3 from J, leaving 9 bases between them. The CDR3 is made up of 14 amino acids. Looked up from germline, CDR1 is SGHTA and CDR2 is FQGNSA. The CDR3 protein is CASSFQGTNQPQHF. In DNA, the CDR3 is TGTGCCAGCAGCTTCCAGGGCACCAATCAGCCCCAGCATTTT.

V and J are TRBV11-2 and TRBJ2-3; the D gene could be TRBD1 or TRBD2 (5 bases each). V lost 5 bases to trimming and J lost 14 bases, with 17 bases between them. Germline V gene data show CDR1 as SGHAT and CDR2 as FQNNGV. CDR3 length: 12 amino acids. CDR3: CASSTGANSGYF. The CDR3 DNA is TGTGCCAGCAGCACCGGGGCCAATTCCGGGTATTTT.

This clonotype appeared a few times. CDR3 residues: CSARDPMEWNSPLHF. The CDR3 coding sequence is TGCAGTGCTAGAGATCCCATGGAATGGAATTCACCCCTCCACTTT. This rearrangement joins TRBV20-1 to TRBJ1-6, with D hard to call. Per the germline V gene, CDR1 is DFQATT and CDR2 is SNEGSKA (reference sequence). The CDR3 is 15 amino acids. V was clipped by 0 bases and J by 7 bases, with 13 bases between them.